This TCR beta chain stems from a study of shared clonotypes between healthy human individuals. On the study more broadly: With ages of 18 to 49, the donors were two women and three men. Whole-study findings and limits: With a handful of donors compared, roughly 4.9% of naive CD4 clonotypes were shared. Estimated richness values were generally larger in naive subsets than in memory subsets.

To note about this clone: The antigen is undetermined.

At a deep level, the assay was run. Sequenced by immunoSEQ multiplex PCR; TCRdb stores in-frame clones only, minus some. The sample yields millions of clones, 95% seen once. The CDR3 is 14 residues long. The V end lost 4 bases, the J end lost 3 bases, and 13 bases lay between the germline ends. The germline gives CDR1 MNHEY, CDR2 SVGAGI. Sequenced input: naive CD4+ T cells sorted from blood. The subset is: CD45RA+ positively selected. This receptor was obtained from a man between 18 and 35 years old in good health. The chain recombines TRBV6-5 with TRBJ2-7; a possible D gene is TRBD1 (6 bases). The CDR3 DNA reads TGTGCCAGCAGTTCCACAGGGTTCGGCTACGAGCAGTACTTC. It encodes CASSSTGFGYEQYF.